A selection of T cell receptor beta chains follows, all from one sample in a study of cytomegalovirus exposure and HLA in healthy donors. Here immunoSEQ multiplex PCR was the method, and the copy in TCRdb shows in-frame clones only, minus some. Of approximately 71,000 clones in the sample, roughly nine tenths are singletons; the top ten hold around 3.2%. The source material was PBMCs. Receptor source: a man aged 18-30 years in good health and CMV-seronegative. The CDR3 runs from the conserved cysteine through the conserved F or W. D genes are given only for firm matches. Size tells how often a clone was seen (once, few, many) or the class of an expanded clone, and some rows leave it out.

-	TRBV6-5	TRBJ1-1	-	CASSYGPGTNTEAFF	TGTGCCAGCAGTTACGGTCCAGGCACGAACACTGAAGCTTTCTTT
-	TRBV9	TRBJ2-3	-	CASSVRSGGTDTQYF	TGTGCCAGCAGCGTTAGGAGTGGTGGCACAGATACGCAGTATTTT
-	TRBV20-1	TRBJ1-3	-	CSASLENTIYF	TGCAGTGCTAGCCTTGAGAACACCATATATTTT
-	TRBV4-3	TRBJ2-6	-	CASSQDQGSGANVLTF	TGCGCCAGCAGCCAAGATCAGGGGTCTGGGGCCAACGTCCTGACTTTC
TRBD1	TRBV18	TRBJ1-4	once	CASSPQGQGATNEKLFF	TGTGCCAGCTCACCCCAGGGACAGGGGGCAACTAATGAAAAACTGTTTTTT
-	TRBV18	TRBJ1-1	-	CASSMGPPRTNTEAFF	TGTGCCAGCTCAATGGGGCCGCCAAGGACGAACACTGAAGCTTTCTTT
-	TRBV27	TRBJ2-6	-	CASSLRLDSSGANVLTF	TGTGCCAGCAGTCTCCGACTGGACTCCTCTGGGGCCAACGTCCTGACTTTC
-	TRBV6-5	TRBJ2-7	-	CASRGLRGFAYEQYF	TGTGCCAGCAGAGGGTTGAGGGGGTTTGCCTACGAGCAGTACTTC
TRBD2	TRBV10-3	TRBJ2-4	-	CAISGRENNNIQYF	TGTGCCATCAGCGGGCGGGAGAATAATAACATTCAGTACTTC
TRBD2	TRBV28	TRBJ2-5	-	CASSPPGLAAQETQYF	TGTGCCAGCAGCCCACCGGGACTAGCGGCCCAAGAGACCCAGTACTTC
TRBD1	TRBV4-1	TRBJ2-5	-	CASSQIDRGPSQYF	TGCGCCAGCAGCCAGATCGACAGGGGGCCATCCCAGTACTTC
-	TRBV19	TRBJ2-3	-	CASSANRAPSQYF	TGTGCCAGTAGTGCCAACAGGGCCCCCAGTCAGTATTTT
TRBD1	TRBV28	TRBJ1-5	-	CASAGGNQPQHF	TGTGCCAGCGCAGGGGGGAATCAGCCCCAGCATTTT
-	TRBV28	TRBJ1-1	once	CASNGARGRTTEAFF	TGTGCCAGCAACGGAGCCCGTGGAAGAACGACTGAAGCTTTCTTT
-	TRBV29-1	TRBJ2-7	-	CSVVRGYEQYF	TGCAGCGTTGTTCGGGGTTACGAGCAGTACTTC
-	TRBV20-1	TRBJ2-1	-	CSAAGGNEQFF	TGCAGTGCAGCAGGGGGGAATGAGCAGTTCTTC
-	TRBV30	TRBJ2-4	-	CAWSPNRLLAKNIQYF	TGTGCCTGGAGCCCTAACAGGCTTCTAGCCAAAAACATTCAGTACTTC
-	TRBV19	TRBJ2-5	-	CASHGRVETQYF	TGTGCCAGCCACGGGCGGGTAGAGACCCAGTACTTC
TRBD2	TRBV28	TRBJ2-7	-	CASSPSGGSSYEQYF	TGTGCCAGCAGCCCGAGCGGGGGGAGCTCCTACGAGCAGTACTTC
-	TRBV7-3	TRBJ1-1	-	CASSEQANTEAFF	TGTGCCAGCAGCGAACAGGCCAACACTGAAGCTTTCTTT
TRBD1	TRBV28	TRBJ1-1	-	CASSLQGAASTEAFF	TGTGCCAGCAGTCTACAGGGGGCGGCTAGCACTGAAGCTTTCTTT
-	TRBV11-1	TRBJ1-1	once	CASSLQNMNTEAFF	TGTGCCAGCAGCCTACAGAACATGAACACTGAAGCTTTCTTT
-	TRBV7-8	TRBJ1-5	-	CASSLARGLNQPQHF	TGTGCCAGCAGCTTAGCGCGGGGCCTCAATCAGCCCCAGCATTTT
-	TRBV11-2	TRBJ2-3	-	CASSLDGGARSTDTQYF	TGTGCCAGCAGCTTAGATGGTGGGGCACGTAGCACAGATACGCAGTATTTT
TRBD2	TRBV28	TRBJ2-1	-	CASSFGSGSDNEQFF	TGTGCCAGCAGTTTCGGTAGCGGGAGCGACAATGAGCAGTTCTTC
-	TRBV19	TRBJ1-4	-	CASTERRGRGEKLFF	TGTGCCAGTACCGAAAGGAGGGGAAGAGGAGAAAAACTGTTTTTT
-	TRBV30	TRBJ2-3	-	CAWSYRGRVDPGTDTQYF	TGTGCCTGGAGTTACCGAGGGCGGGTGGATCCCGGCACAGATACGCAGTATTTT
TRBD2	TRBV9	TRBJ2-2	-	CASSVEGLAGVGELFF	TGTGCCAGCAGCGTAGAGGGACTAGCGGGAGTCGGGGAGCTGTTTTTT
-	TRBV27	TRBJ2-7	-	CASSDGSSYEQYF	TGTGCCAGCAGTGACGGGAGCTCCTACGAGCAGTACTTC
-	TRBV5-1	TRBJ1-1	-	CASSLEPGYTEAFF	TGCGCCAGCAGCTTGGAACCAGGGTACACTGAAGCTTTCTTT
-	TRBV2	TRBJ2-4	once	CASSTGFSTKNIQYF	TGTGCCAGCAGTACAGGGTTCTCGACCAAAAACATTCAGTACTTC
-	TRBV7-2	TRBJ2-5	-	CASLKFGTPQETQYF	TGTGCCAGCCTCAAATTCGGGACTCCCCAAGAGACCCAGTACTTC
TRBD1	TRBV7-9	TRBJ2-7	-	CASSSLYRDSGEQYF	TGTGCCAGCAGCTCGCTCTACCGGGACAGTGGCGAGCAGTACTTC
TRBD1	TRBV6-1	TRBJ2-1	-	CASSESGTGLYNEQFF	TGTGCCAGCAGTGAATCGGGGACAGGGCTATACAATGAGCAGTTCTTC
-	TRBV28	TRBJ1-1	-	CASSLTANTEAFF	TGTGCCAGCAGTTTAACAGCCAACACTGAAGCTTTCTTT
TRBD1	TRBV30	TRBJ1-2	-	CAWSPTGALNYGYTF	TGTGCCTGGAGTCCGACAGGGGCGCTAAACTATGGCTACACCTTC
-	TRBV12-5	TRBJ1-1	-	CASGPERAGRGTEAFF	TGTGCTAGTGGTCCCGAGAGGGCGGGGAGGGGCACTGAAGCTTTCTTT
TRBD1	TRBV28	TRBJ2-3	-	CASSPLGTATDTQYF	TGTGCCAGCAGCCCCCTCGGGACAGCCACAGATACGCAGTATTTT
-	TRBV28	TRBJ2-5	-	CASSLNPGETQYF	TGTGCCAGCAGCCTGAACCCAGGGGAGACCCAGTACTTC
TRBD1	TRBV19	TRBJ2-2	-	CASSAGTGYTGELFF	TGTGCCAGTAGTGCCGGGACAGGGTACACCGGGGAGCTGTTTTTT